The table lists the clone carrying this T cell receptor (beta chain) with a count of one. The antigen is not known. Looked up from germline, CDR1 is SNHLY and CDR2 is FYNNEI. CDR3 length: 12 amino acids. Researchers ran the PCR with 60 Vbeta and 13 Jbeta primers. Assay: immunoSEQ multiplex PCR; the TCRdb copy retains only in-frame clones and omits some. The sample has some 78,000 clones; roughly three quarters are singletons. Nominal health characterized the donors when sampled, though unrecorded immune exposures were likely. This specimen belongs to a study of cytomegalovirus exposure and HLA in healthy donors. Study observations and caveats: Later, an analysis found that common viral pathogens appeared to be linked with several of the most significant clusters.

This chain uses TRBV2 with TRBJ1-2; D gene unclear. Sequencing input: PBMCs. The TCR comes from a woman in her forties or fifties in good health and CMV-seropositive. CDR3 nucleotide sequence: TGTACCTGTGGCGGTCTAGGCTATGGCTACACCTTC. Translation gives CTCGGLGYGYTF. The variable domain in full, with the rest retrieved from reference TRBV2 and TRBJ1-2, is EPEVTQTPSHQVTQMGQEVILRCVPISNHLYFYWYRQILGQKVEFLVSFYNNEISEKSEIFDDQFSVERPDGSNFTLKIRSTKLEDSAMYFCTCGGLGYGYTFGSGTRLTVV.